The 23 T cell receptor beta chains in this list originate from one sample, sequenced in a study of cytomegalovirus exposure and HLA in healthy donors. The primer mix had 60 Vbeta and 13 Jbeta primers. The assay was immunoSEQ multiplex PCR, and TCRdb's table has in-frame clones only and misses some. This table holds 90,000 to 120,000 clones, 74% found once. The sample taken for sequencing was PBMCs. The receptors shown here come from a woman aged 40 to 55 in good health and CMV-seropositive.

This sequence joins TRBV5-1 and TRBJ1-6; D is possibly TRBD1 (6 bases). Germline V CDR1 and CDR2: SGHRS, YFSETQ. Deletions cut 0 bases from V and 5 bases from J, with 15 bases between. The CDR3 is 17 residues long. This chain's CDR3 is CASSLATGRGDNSPLHF. The CDR3 DNA reads TGCGCCAGCAGCTTGGCGACGGGCAGGGGTGATAATTCACCCCTCCACTTT.

This clone was detected only once. The chain joins TRBV7-3 to TRBJ1-1; D unresolved. This CDR3 spans 14 amino acids. V lost 5 bases to trimming and J lost 1 base, with 11 bases between them. Germline CDR1 is SGHTA and CDR2 is FQGTGA. For the CDR3, the DNA is TGTGCCAGCAGCGAAAGCACGGGGAACACTGAAGCTTTCTTT. Its translation: CASSESTGNTEAFF. The full variable domain, with the rest looked up from reference TRBV7-3 and TRBJ1-1, is GAGVSQTPSNKVTEKGKYVELRCDPISGHTALYWYRQSLGQGPEFLIYFQGTGAADDSGLPNDRFFAVRPEGSVSTLKIQRTERGDSAVYLCASSESTGNTEAFFGQGTRLTVV.

This chain joins TRBV6-1 and TRBJ2-7, with D maybe TRBD2 (5 bases). The CDR3 has 13 amino acids. The germline V and J ends were trimmed by 10 bases and 4 bases, with 17 bases remaining between them. Germline V gene sequence: CDR1 MNHNS, CDR2 SASEGT. Written as DNA, the CDR3 is TGTGCCACCAGAGGACTTCTCCCTTACGAGCAGTACTTC. It specifies CATRGLLPYEQYF.

The V gene is TRBV29-1, the J gene TRBJ1-1; 9 positions match TRBD1. V dropped 4 bases and J dropped 3; count of bases not matched to a gene: 9. Germline CDR1 and CDR2: SQVTM and ANQGSEA. The CDR3 runs 15 residues. CDR3 in amino acids: CSVGGTGLLDTEAFF. DNA for the CDR3: TGCAGCGTTGGGGGGACAGGGTTATTGGACACTGAAGCTTTCTTT.

The chain is built from TRBV7-2 and TRBJ1-2, with D possibly TRBD1 on 5 matching bases. V was shortened by 4 bases and J by 6 bases, with 15 bases between the two germline ends. In germline, CDR1 is SGHTA, CDR2 FQGNSA. The CDR3 is 14 residues long. The CDR3 protein is CASSSAAWGHGYTF. CDR3 nucleotide sequence: TGTGCCAGCAGCTCCGCCGCGTGGGGCCATGGCTACACCTTC.

The chain carries TRBV19 and TRBJ1-2; TRBD1 aligns across 7 bases. The CDR3 sequence is 14 residues long. The germline V gene encodes CDR1 LNHDA and CDR2 SQIVND (reference sequence). V dropped 10 bases and J dropped 8; count of bases not matched to a gene: 16. The CDR3 protein is CATSEGATYGGYTF. Written as DNA, the CDR3 is TGTGCCACGTCCGAGGGGGCGACATATGGAGGCTACACCTTC.

J is TRBJ2-7 and V is TRBV7-2, with 7 positions matching TRBD1. The V gene end was trimmed by 3 bases and the J gene end by 0 bases; junction bases not matched to a gene: 5. The CDR3 loop spans 15 amino acids. Germline-derived CDR1 and CDR2 are SGHTA and FQGNSA. In DNA, the CDR3 is TGTGCCAGCAGCTTGGGCAGGGGGATCTCCTACGAGCAGTACTTC. Translated: CASSLGRGISYEQYF. The whole variable domain, filled in from reference TRBV7-2 and TRBJ2-7, reads GAGVSQSPSNKVTEKGKDVELRCDPISGHTALYWYRQSLGQGLEFLIYFQGNSAPDKSGLPSDRFSAERTGGSVSTLTIQRTQQEDSAVYLCASSLGRGISYEQYFGPGTRLTVT.

This clone was found a few times. V and J are TRBV7-3 and TRBJ2-3, with 10 positions matching TRBD2. The CDR3 has 15 residues. Trimming took 5 bases from V and 4 from J; bases not matched to a gene: 6. Germline V gene sequence: CDR1 SGHTA, CDR2 FQGTGA. In nucleotides, the CDR3 is TGTGCCAGCAGCCAAAGCGGGGGGGCCGCAGATACGCAGTATTTT. Encoded protein: CASSQSGGAADTQYF.

This clone was counted between two and nine times. The V and J genes are TRBV27 and TRBJ1-5; D may be TRBD1 (5 bases). The CDR3 is 15 residues long. The germline V gene encodes CDR1 MNHEY and CDR2 SMNVEV (reference sequence). Trimming stripped 6 bases from V and 5 bases from J, with 17 bases between. The CDR3 DNA follows: TGTGCCAGCAGCCGGGGACTGGGCCGGGATCAGCCCCAGCATTTT. Its translation is CASSRGLGRDQPQHF.

J is TRBJ2-7 and V is TRBV11-2; 7 bases are a match to TRBD1. Germline V gene data show CDR1 as SGHAT and CDR2 as FQNNGV. The CDR3 is 14 residues long. The ends lost 5 bases at V and 2 bases at J; junction bases unmatched: 6. The CDR3 DNA reads TGTGCCAGCAGCCTAGGGACAGTAACCTACGAGCAGTACTTC. This codes for CASSLGTVTYEQYF.

This sequence joins TRBV5-6 and TRBJ1-6; 7 nucleotides line up with TRBD1. Germline V lookup: CDR1 SGHDT, CDR2 YYEEEE. The CDR3 consists of 15 residues. V gave up 3 bases and J gave up 3 bases; unmatched junction bases: 3. CDR3 nucleotides: TGTGCCAGCAGCTACAGGGGAGGCTATAATTCACCCCTCCACTTT. Translated: CASSYRGGYNSPLHF.

This chain links TRBV5-1 with TRBJ1-2; 10 bases match TRBD1. Germline CDR1 and CDR2: SGHRS and YFSETQ. The junction had 5 bases not matched to a gene; V was cut back by 3 bases and J by 0 bases. The CDR3 loop spans 16 amino acids. CDR3 protein: CASSWGTGASNYGYTF. CDR3 nucleotides: TGCGCCAGCAGCTGGGGGACAGGGGCTTCTAACTATGGCTACACCTTC.

This clone was detected only a few times. The chain recombines TRBV4-3 with TRBJ1-2; 7 bases match TRBD1. Germline assignment: CDR1 LGHNA and CDR2 YSLEER. The CDR3 covers 15 residues. The V and J ends lost 1 base and 5 bases, in that order; junction bases with no gene match: 7. The CDR3 DNA is TGCGCCAGCAGCCAAGTGGGACAGACTTTATATGGCTACACCTTC. Translated, it gives CASSQVGQTLYGYTF.

The chain is built from TRBV30 and TRBJ1-2; D ambiguous. Germline CDR1 reads GTSNPN; CDR2 reads SVGIG (reference sequence). The CDR3 has 10 amino acids. Trimming took off 7 bases at V and 8 bases at J, with 11 bases between the two ends. As DNA, the CDR3 is TGTGCCTTCCGGAGAGGAGGCTACACCTTC. This encodes CAFRRGGYTF.

The V and J genes are TRBV29-1 and TRBJ2-7; TRBD2 matches at 13 bases. The CDR3 totals 15 residues. With V trimmed by 7 bases and J by 0 bases, 6 bases remained unmatched. CDR1 is SQVTM and CDR2 is ANQGSEA in the germline V gene. The CDR3 DNA is TGCAGCGCCGGGGGGACTAGCGGGATCTCCTACGAGCAGTACTTC. Amino acids: CSAGGTSGISYEQYF.

This rearrangement joins TRBV18 to TRBJ1-4; the D gene is possibly TRBD1 (6 bases). Germline lookup yields CDR1 KGHSH and CDR2 LQKENI. The V end lost 3 bases, the J end lost 8 bases, and 16 bases lay between the germline ends. CDR3 length: 15 residues. DNA of the CDR3: TGTGCCAGCTCACCCCGGACAGCCTCGGGGGAAAAACTGTTTTTT. Translating gives CASSPRTASGEKLFF.

This clone was observed a single time. The same CDR3 also results from other DNA sequences found in this sample. This sequence joins TRBV5-1 and TRBJ2-7; 8 positions agree with TRBD1. Germline CDR1 is SGHRS and CDR2 is YFSETQ. The CDR3 is 14 amino acids. The V segment lost 3 bases and the J segment 1 base; nucleotides outside the gene matches: 3. The CDR3 is CASSSGTGSYEQYF. DNA of the CDR3: TGCGCCAGCAGCTCCGGGACAGGATCCTACGAGCAGTACTTC. Filled out from reference TRBV5-1 and TRBJ2-7, the complete variable domain reads KAGVTQTPRYLIKTRGQQVTLSCSPISGHRSVSWYQQTPGQGLQFLFEYFSETQRNKGNFPGRFSGRQFSNSRSEMNVSTLELGDSALYLCASSSGTGSYEQYFGPGTRLTVT.

This clone was seen a single time. The gene calls are TRBV7-6 and TRBJ2-3; 9 bases agree with TRBD2. This CDR3 spans 16 amino acids. Germline-derived CDR1 and CDR2 are SGHVS and FNYEAQ. V lost 2 bases and J lost 5; bases outside the gene matches: 8. The CDR3 region is CASSLRAGGPEDTQYF. The CDR3 nucleotides are TGTGCCAGCAGCTTAAGGGCGGGGGGGCCCGAAGATACGCAGTATTTT.

In its sample, this clone was seen a few times. The gene calls are TRBV4-1 and TRBJ2-1; TRBD2 agrees at 7 bases. In germline, CDR1 is MGHRA, CDR2 YSYEKL. The CDR3 has 15 residues. V lost 3 bases to trimming and J lost 4 bases; unmatched junction nucleotides: 6. The CDR3: CASSHGLDWYNEQFF. In DNA, the CDR3 is TGCGCCAGCAGCCATGGACTAGATTGGTACAATGAGCAGTTCTTC.

The chain couples TRBV10-3 to TRBJ1-2, with D possibly being TRBD1 (5 bases). Trimming removed 6 bases from V and 4 bases from J, with 6 bases in between. CDR3 length equals 11 residues. From germline, CDR1 is ENHRY and CDR2 SYGVKD. For the CDR3, the DNA is TGTGCCATCAGCGGGGGCTATGGCTACACCTTC. Protein product: CAISGGYGYTF.

This chain links TRBV5-6 with TRBJ2-7, with a tentative D call TRBD2 (5 bases). The CDR3 is made up of 15 amino acids. Germline V CDR1 and CDR2: SGHDT, YYEEEE. The V gene lost 0 bases and the J gene lost 5 bases, with 15 bases spanning the gap. The CDR3 DNA reads TGTGCCAGCAGCTTGGCGGGGAGTTTGCCCCACGAGCAGTACTTC. Translation gives CASSLAGSLPHEQYF.

V and J are TRBV27 and TRBJ2-2; 7 positions match TRBD1. The CDR3 runs to 14 residues. Germline V lookup: CDR1 MNHEY, CDR2 SMNVEV (reference sequence). Trimming cost V 6 bases and J 0 bases; bases outside gene matches: 1. The CDR3 loop reads CASRGQPNTGELFF. The CDR3 bases are TGTGCCAGCAGGGGACAGCCGAACACCGGGGAGCTGTTTTTT.

The chain uses TRBV5-1 and TRBJ2-5, with TRBD1 as a possible D gene (6 bases). The CDR3 is made up of 15 amino acids. The V gene lost 4 bases and the J gene lost 1 base, with 14 bases spanning the gap. Germline loops: CDR1 SGHRS, CDR2 YFSETQ. CDR3 coding DNA: TGCGCCAGCAGCCGCCCTGACAGGCCCCAAGAGACCCAGTACTTC. It is translated as CASSRPDRPQETQYF.